This TCR beta chain is from a study of beta chain features in type 1 diabetes. A note on this clone: Its specificity is not known.

Only one heparinised blood draw was taken per donor, and its volume averaged about 116 mL. Expressed TCRB transcripts were sequenced because the isolated RNA had all been reverse transcribed beforehand. Clones were sequenced by immunoSEQ multiplex PCR, and TCRdb holds only the in-frame ones, with some missing. The sample shows around 310,000 clones, 13% of them seen only once. Overall study results and limits: In every one of the four CD4+ subsets, TCRB CDR3s were moderately but significantly shorter in Type 1 diabetes patients.

Trimming removed 6 bases from V and 2 bases from J; junction bases left unmatched: 3. Germline-derived CDR1 and CDR2 are LNHDA and SQIVND (reference sequence). The CDR3 is 14 residues long. The specimen was naive CD4+ T cells from blood. The chain is built from TRBV19 and TRBJ2-1, with 8 nucleotides matching TRBD1. The clonotype comes from a woman aged 18-35 years with type 1 diabetes. Written as DNA, the CDR3 is TGTGCCAGTAGCGGACAGGGCCCCTACAATGAGCAGTTCTTC. This codes for CASSGQGPYNEQFF.